The 15 T cell receptor beta chains reported below all come from one sample, sequenced in a study of immune evolution from preneoplasia to lung adenocarcinoma. This table comes from immunoSEQ multiplex PCR, and its TCRdb copy is limited to in-frame clones, with some not included. This repertoire shows several thousand clones, over 80% found once; its top ten account for 2.8%. Sequencing input: FFPE minimally invasive lung adenocarcinoma tissue. All receptors derive from a person aged 65-85 years with lung adenocarcinoma.

V is TRBV2 and J is TRBJ1-3, with a tentative D call TRBD1 (5 bases). CDR1 and CDR2 (germline): SNHLY, FYNNEI. The CDR3 sequence is 14 residues long. V was shortened by 6 bases and J by 2 bases, with 11 bases between the two germline ends. The CDR3 sequence is CASSAVGAGNTIYF. The CDR3 DNA is TGTGCCAGCAGCGCAGTAGGGGCTGGAAACACCATATATTTT.

V is TRBV7-9 and J is TRBJ2-7, with a weak D call TRBD2 (5 bases). Germline values: CDR1 SEHNR, CDR2 FQNEAQ (reference sequence). V was clipped by 3 bases and J by 1 base, with 13 bases between them. This CDR3 contains 15 residues. CDR3 amino acids: CASSFSQQRSYEQYF. CDR3 nucleotide sequence: TGTGCCAGCAGCTTTTCCCAACAGCGGTCCTACGAGCAGTACTTC.

This clone was detected only once. The rearrangement uses TRBV27 and TRBJ1-1; D gene unclear. CDR3 length equals 12 residues. Trimming stripped 5 bases from V and 10 bases from J, with 14 bases between. Germline CDR1 is MNHEY and CDR2 is SMNVEV (reference sequence). The CDR3 loop is CASSPGPGGAFF. CDR3 DNA: TGTGCCAGCAGTCCCGGGCCCGGCGGAGCTTTCTTT.

This sequence joins TRBV6-6 and TRBJ2-2; no reliable D call. Germline V gene sequence: CDR1 MNHNY, CDR2 SVGAGI (reference sequence). Trimming pared 2 bases from V and 4 bases from J, leaving 8 bases between. CDR3 length: 14 amino acids. CDR3 coding DNA: TGTGCCAGCAGTTACGGGTTATCCACCGGGGAGCTGTTTTTT. This gives the protein CASSYGLSTGELFF.

This chain joins TRBV30 and TRBJ2-5; 9 bases line up with TRBD1. Germline CDR1 and CDR2: GTSNPN and SVGIG (reference sequence). The V and J ends lost 4 bases and 2 bases, in that order; junction bases with no gene match: 5. This CDR3 region has 14 residues. CDR3 protein: CAWKGQGRQETQYF. CDR3 DNA: TGTGCCTGGAAGGGACAGGGTAGACAAGAGACCCAGTACTTC.

The gene calls are TRBV7-9 and TRBJ2-1, with 10 nucleotides matching TRBD1. The CDR3 is 15 residues long. Germline V gives CDR1 SEHNR, CDR2 FQNEAQ (reference sequence). Losses at the gene ends were 6 bases for V and 7 bases for J; bases not matched to a gene: 9. The CDR3 is CASSSRDRGRNEQFF. The CDR3 region has the DNA TGTGCCAGCAGTTCTCGGGACAGGGGCCGAAATGAGCAGTTCTTC.

V is TRBV2 and J is TRBJ2-7; a weak D match, TRBD1 (9 bases). The CDR3 extends over 14 amino acids. Germline CDR1 is SNHLY and CDR2 is FYNNEI. V gave up 9 bases and J gave up 3 bases, with 18 bases separating them. CDR3 nucleotides: TGTGCCAGGGGCGGGGGGACAGGGCTCTACGAGCAGTACTTC. Protein product: CARGGGTGLYEQYF.

CDR3 nucleotides: TGTGCCAGCAGGTCGGGGCAGGGTGGCGCAACTAATGAAAAACTGTTTTTT. This gives the protein CASRSGQGGATNEKLFF. This rearrangement joins TRBV5-8 to TRBJ1-4, with D possibly being TRBD1 (5 bases). The V gene lost 5 bases and the J gene lost 0 bases, with 17 bases spanning the gap. The CDR3 has 17 residues. From germline, CDR1 is SGHTS and CDR2 YDEGEE.

The V and J genes are TRBV11-2 and TRBJ1-5, with no clear D. V lost 0 bases and J 4 bases, leaving 4 bases between the germline ends. The CDR3 is 13 residues long. Germline lookup yields CDR1 SGHAT and CDR2 FQNNGV. DNA for the CDR3: TGTGCCAGCAGCTTAGAGTCTAATCAGCCCCAGCATTTT. Protein: CASSLESNQPQHF.

V and J are TRBV5-1 and TRBJ2-1; 12 nucleotides agree with TRBD2. The junction had 7 bases not matched to a gene; V was cut back by 0 bases and J by 3 bases. Per the germline V gene, CDR1 is SGHRS and CDR2 is YFSETQ. The CDR3 has 18 residues. CDR3 sequence (DNA): TGCGCCAGCAGCTTGGGGCTAGCGGGAGGGAGTATCTACAATGAGCAGTTCTTC. This encodes CASSLGLAGGSIYNEQFF.

The V gene is TRBV27, the J gene TRBJ2-5; D gene uncertain. The germline V gene has CDR1 MNHEY and CDR2 SMNVEV (reference sequence). Trimming stripped 2 bases from V and 1 base from J, with 11 bases between. The CDR3 totals 15 residues. In DNA form, the CDR3 reads TGTGCCAGCAGTTTAAATGCGGCATTCCAAGAGACCCAGTACTTC. Its translation is CASSLNAAFQETQYF.

The CDR3 spells CAWRDGSGSSYEQYF. Written as DNA, the CDR3 is TGTGCCTGGAGGGACGGTAGCGGGAGCTCCTACGAGCAGTACTTC. The chain is built from TRBV30 and TRBJ2-7; 9 bases are shared with TRBD2. Germline CDR1 and CDR2: GTSNPN and SVGIG (reference sequence). J gave up 0 bases and V 3 bases, and 6 bases lay outside the gene matches. This CDR3 has 15 residues.

This clone occurred a few times. The V gene is TRBV2, the J gene TRBJ1-4, with a weak D call TRBD1 (6 bases). Between the trimmed V and J ends, which lost 4 bases and 4 bases, there was a span of 13 bases. Germline lookup yields CDR1 SNHLY and CDR2 FYNNEI. The CDR3 has 15 residues. The CDR3 bases are TGTGCCAGCAGTGGTAAGGGGGTAATTAATGAAAAACTGTTTTTT. This encodes CASSGKGVINEKLFF.

V is TRBV10-1 and J is TRBJ1-6; D gene uncertain. Germline V gives CDR1 WNHNN, CDR2 SYGVQD (reference sequence). This CDR3 region has 13 residues. The ends were cut back, 5 bases at V and 8 bases at J, with 10 bases in the middle. The CDR3 DNA sequence: TGCGCCAGCAGTAGGGAATGGGATTCACCCCTCCACTTT. It codes for CASSREWDSPLHF.

This chain links TRBV27 with TRBJ1-2; maybe TRBD1 (6 bases). This CDR3 is 13 amino acids long. Germline loops: CDR1 MNHEY, CDR2 SMNVEV (reference sequence). Trimming took off 2 bases at V and 3 bases at J, with 7 bases between the two ends. Written as DNA, the CDR3 is TGTGCCAGCAGTTTAAAGGGGGACTATGGCTACACCTTC. It specifies CASSLKGDYGYTF.